Detailed here is one TCR beta chain. The assay was immunoSEQ multiplex PCR, and TCRdb's table has in-frame clones only and misses some. The profile shows roughly 93,000 clones, around 86% of them singletons. This specimen belongs to a study of preoperative IRX-2 immunotherapy in early breast cancer. Treatment meaning: preoperative locoregional IRX-2 cytokine immunotherapy. Patients received preoperative, locoregional IRX-2 cytokine immunotherapy in a phase Ib study. The specimen comprised tumor tissue, sampled after IRX-2 immunotherapy. The TCR originated in a human donor with breast cancer.

The CDR3 DNA follows: TGTGCCAGCAGGGAAACAGGGTACGAGTATAGCAATCAGCCCCAGCATTTT. Translating gives CASRETGYEYSNQPQHF. This chain connects TRBV27 to TRBJ1-5, with a weak D call TRBD1 (6 bases). Deletions cut 6 bases from V and 0 bases from J, with 18 bases between. The CDR3 length is 17 residues. Germline V gives CDR1 MNHEY, CDR2 SMNVEV (reference sequence).